Each of the 5 T cell receptor beta chains below was sequenced from the same sample in a study of blood T cell repertoires in COVID-19. Profiled with immunoSEQ multiplex PCR; TCRdb holds only in-frame clones, not every one. The table lists roughly 120,000 clones, 83% of them singletons. Sequenced: peripheral blood. The receptors stem from a woman aged 60-70 years with acute or convalescent COVID-19.

As DNA, the CDR3 is TGTGCCACCAGTCCAGGGGGGAGATCGACCGGGGAGCTGTTTTTT. This encodes CATSPGGRSTGELFF. The chain recombines TRBV24-1 with TRBJ2-2; the D gene is possibly TRBD1 (7 bases). This CDR3 is built from 15 residues. Trimming removed 6 bases from V and 5 bases from J, with 15 bases in between. The germline V gene encodes CDR1 KGHDR and CDR2 SFDVKD.

The chain links TRBV7-9 to TRBJ1-4; no definite D call. This CDR3 is built from 13 residues. Between the trimmed V and J ends, which lost 5 bases and 8 bases, there was a span of 12 bases. Germline-derived CDR1 and CDR2 are SEHNR and FQNEAQ (reference sequence). CDR3: CASSPEAAEKLFF. Written as DNA, the CDR3 is TGTGCCAGCAGCCCTGAAGCAGCGGAAAAACTGTTTTTT.

The chain recombines TRBV28 with TRBJ2-5; 8 bases are shared with TRBD2. V dropped 6 bases and J dropped 5; count of bases not matched to a gene: 11. The CDR3 runs 15 residues. Germline V gene sequence: CDR1 MDHEN, CDR2 SYDVKM. CDR3 nucleotides: TGTGCCAGCAGCTCCGGACTAGCTGGTTCGGAGACCCAGTACTTC. This codes for CASSSGLAGSETQYF.

The rearrangement links TRBV4-1 to TRBJ1-2, with 7 positions matching TRBD1. With 5 bases clipped from V and 1 base from J, the junction kept 7 bases outside the gene matches. CDR3 length: 15 amino acids. Germline loops: CDR1 MGHRA, CDR2 YSYEKL. The chain's CDR3 is CASSLSTGFNYGYTF. The CDR3 region has the DNA TGCGCCAGCAGCTTATCGACAGGGTTTAACTATGGCTACACCTTC.

The chain carries TRBV6-6 and TRBJ2-1; 8 nucleotides match TRBD2. CDR1 and CDR2 (germline): MNHNY, SVGAGI (reference sequence). This CDR3 has 16 residues. V lost 4 bases, J lost 7 bases, and 12 bases stayed unmatched. This CDR3 reads CASSSSTAGARNEQFF. The CDR3 bases are TGTGCCAGCAGTTCATCGACAGCGGGAGCTCGGAATGAGCAGTTCTTC.